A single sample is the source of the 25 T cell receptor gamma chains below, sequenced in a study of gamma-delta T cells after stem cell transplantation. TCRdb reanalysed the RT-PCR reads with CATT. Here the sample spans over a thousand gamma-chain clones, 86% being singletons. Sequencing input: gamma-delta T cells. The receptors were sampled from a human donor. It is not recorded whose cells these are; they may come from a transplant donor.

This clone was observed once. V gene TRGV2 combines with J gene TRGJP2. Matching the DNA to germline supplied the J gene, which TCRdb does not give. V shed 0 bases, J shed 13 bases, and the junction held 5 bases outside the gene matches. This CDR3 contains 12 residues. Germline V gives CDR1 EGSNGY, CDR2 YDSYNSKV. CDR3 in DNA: TGTGCCACCTGGGACGGGCTCTCGATCAAGACGTTT. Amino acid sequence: CATWDGLSIKTF.

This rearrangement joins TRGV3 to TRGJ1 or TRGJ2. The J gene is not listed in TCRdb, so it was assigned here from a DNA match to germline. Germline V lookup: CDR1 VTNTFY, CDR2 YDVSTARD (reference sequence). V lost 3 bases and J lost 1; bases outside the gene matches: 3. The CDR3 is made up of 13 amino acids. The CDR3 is CATWDFNYYKKLF. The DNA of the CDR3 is TGTGCCACCTGGGACTTTAATTATTATAAGAAACTCTTT.

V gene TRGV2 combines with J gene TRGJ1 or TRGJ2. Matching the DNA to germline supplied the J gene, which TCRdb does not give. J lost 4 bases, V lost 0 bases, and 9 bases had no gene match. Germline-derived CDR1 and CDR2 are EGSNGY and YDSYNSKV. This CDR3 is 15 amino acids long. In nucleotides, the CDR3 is TGTGCCACCTGGGACGGGCTTGGAAGATATTATAAGAAACTCTTT. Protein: CATWDGLGRYYKKLF.

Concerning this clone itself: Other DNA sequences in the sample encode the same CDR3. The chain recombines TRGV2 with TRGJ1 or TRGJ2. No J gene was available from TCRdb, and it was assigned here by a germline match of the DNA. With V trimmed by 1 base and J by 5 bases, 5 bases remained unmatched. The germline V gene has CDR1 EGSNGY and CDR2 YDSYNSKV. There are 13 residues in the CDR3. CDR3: CATWDGQDYKKLF. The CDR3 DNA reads TGTGCCACCTGGGACGGACAAGATTATAAGAAACTCTTT.

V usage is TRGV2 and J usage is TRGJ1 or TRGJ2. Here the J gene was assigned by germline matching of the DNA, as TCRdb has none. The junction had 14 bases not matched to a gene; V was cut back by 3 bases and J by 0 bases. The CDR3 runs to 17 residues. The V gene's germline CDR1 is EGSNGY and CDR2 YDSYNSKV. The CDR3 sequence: CATWDPHGARNYYKKLF. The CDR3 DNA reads TGTGCCACCTGGGACCCTCACGGGGCTCGGAATTATTATAAGAAACTCTTT.

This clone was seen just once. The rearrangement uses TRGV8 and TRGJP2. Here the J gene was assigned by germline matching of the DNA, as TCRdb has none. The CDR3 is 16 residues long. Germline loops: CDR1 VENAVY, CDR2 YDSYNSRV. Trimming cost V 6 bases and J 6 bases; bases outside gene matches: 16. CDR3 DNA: TGTGCCACCTGGTCAGAAAAAAAGGTAGGTGATTGGATCAAGACGTTT. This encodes CATWSEKKVGDWIKTF.

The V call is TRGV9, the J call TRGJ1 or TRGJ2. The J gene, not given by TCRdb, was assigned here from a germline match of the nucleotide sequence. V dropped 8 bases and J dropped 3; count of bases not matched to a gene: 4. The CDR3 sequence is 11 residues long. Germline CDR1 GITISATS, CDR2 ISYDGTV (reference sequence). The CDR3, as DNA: TGTGCCTTGTCGACTTATTATAAGAAACTCTTT. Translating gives CALSTYYKKLF.

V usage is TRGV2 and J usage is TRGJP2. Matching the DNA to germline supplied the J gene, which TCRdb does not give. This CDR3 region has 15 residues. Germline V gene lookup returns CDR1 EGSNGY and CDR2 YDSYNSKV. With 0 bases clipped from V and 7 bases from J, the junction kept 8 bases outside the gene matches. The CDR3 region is CATWDGPPHDWIKTF. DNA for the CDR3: TGTGCCACCTGGGACGGGCCCCCACATGATTGGATCAAGACGTTT.

The CDR3 here is CATWVPYYKKLF. The CDR3 DNA follows: TGTGCCACCTGGGTCCCATATTATAAGAAACTCTTT. The chain uses TRGV1 and TRGJ1 or TRGJ2. The J gene, left out of TCRdb, was set here by checking the DNA against germline. TRGV1 is an ORF, with its function uncertain. The CDR3 runs to 12 residues. The V gene end was trimmed by 5 bases and the J gene end by 4 bases; junction bases not matched to a gene: 5.

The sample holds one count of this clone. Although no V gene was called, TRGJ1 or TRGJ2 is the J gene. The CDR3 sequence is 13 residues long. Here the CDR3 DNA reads TGTGCCTTGTGGGATACTAGGGTTCATAAGAAACTCTTT. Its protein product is CALWDTRVHKKLF.

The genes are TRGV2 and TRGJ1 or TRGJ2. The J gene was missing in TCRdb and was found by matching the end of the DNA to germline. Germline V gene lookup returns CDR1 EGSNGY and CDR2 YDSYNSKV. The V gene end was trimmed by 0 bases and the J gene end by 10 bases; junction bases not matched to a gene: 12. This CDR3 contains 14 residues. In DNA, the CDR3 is TGTGCCACCTGGGACGGGCAAGGCATTGAAAAGAAACTCTTT. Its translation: CATWDGQGIEKKLF.

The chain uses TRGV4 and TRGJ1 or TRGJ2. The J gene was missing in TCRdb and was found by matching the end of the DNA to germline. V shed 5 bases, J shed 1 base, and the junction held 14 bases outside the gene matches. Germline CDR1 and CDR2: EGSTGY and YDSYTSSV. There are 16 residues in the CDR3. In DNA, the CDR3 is TGTGCCACCTGGGGCAAAGCTCCCCCTAATTATTATAAGAAACTCTTT. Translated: CATWGKAPPNYYKKLF.

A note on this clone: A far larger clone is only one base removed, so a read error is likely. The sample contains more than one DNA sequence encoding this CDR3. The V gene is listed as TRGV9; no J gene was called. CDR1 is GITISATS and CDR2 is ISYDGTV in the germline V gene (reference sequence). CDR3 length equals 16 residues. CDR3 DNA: TGTGCCTTGTGGGAGGTGCAAGAGTTGGGCAAAAAAATAAAGGTATTT. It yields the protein CALWEVQELGKKIKVF.

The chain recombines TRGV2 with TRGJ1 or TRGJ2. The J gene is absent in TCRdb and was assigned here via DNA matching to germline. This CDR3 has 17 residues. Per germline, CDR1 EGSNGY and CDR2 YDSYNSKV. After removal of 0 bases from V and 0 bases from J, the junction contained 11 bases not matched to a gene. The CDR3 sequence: CATWDGRRLSNYYKKLF. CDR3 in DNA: TGTGCCACCTGGGACGGGCGGCGGCTTTCGAATTATTATAAGAAACTCTTT.

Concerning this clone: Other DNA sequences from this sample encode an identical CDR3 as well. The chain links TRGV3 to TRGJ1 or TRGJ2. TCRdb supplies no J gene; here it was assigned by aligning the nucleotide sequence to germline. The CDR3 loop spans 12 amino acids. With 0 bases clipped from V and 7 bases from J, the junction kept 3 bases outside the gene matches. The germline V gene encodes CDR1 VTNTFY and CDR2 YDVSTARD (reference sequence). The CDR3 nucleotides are TGTGCCACCTGGGACAGGCGGTATAAGAAACTCTTT. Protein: CATWDRRYKKLF.

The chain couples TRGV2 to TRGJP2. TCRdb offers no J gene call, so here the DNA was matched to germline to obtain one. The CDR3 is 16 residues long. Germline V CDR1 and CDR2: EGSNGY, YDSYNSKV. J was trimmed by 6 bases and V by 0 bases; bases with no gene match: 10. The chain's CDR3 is CATWDGPRSCDWIKTF. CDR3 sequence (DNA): TGTGCCACCTGGGACGGGCCCCGGAGTTGTGATTGGATCAAGACGTTT.

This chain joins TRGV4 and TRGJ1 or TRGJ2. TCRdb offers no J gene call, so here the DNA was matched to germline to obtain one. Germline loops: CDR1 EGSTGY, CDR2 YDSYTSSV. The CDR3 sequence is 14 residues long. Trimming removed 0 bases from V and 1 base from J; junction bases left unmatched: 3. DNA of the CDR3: TGTGCCACCTGGGATGGGCCCAATTATTATAAGAAACTCTTT. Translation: CATWDGPNYYKKLF.

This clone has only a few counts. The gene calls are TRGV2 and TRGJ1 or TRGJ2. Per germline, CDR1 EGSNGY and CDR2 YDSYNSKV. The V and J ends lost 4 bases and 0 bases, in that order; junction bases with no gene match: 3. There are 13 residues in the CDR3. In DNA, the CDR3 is TGTGCCACCTGGGAGGTGAATTATTATAAGAAACTCTTT. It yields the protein CATWEVNYYKKLF.

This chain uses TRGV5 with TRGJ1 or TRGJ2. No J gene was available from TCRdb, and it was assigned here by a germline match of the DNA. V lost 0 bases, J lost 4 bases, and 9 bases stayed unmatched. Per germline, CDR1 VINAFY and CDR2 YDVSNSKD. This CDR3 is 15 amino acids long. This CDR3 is CATWDRRGSYYKKLF. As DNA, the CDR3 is TGTGCCACCTGGGACAGGCGAGGAAGCTATTATAAGAAACTCTTT.

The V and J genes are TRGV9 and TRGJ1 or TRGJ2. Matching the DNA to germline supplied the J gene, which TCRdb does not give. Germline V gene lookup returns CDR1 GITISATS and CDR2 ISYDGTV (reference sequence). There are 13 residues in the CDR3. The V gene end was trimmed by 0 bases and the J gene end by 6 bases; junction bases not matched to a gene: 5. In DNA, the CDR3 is TGTGCCTTGTGGGAGGTGACTGCTTATAAGAAACTCTTT. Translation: CALWEVTAYKKLF.

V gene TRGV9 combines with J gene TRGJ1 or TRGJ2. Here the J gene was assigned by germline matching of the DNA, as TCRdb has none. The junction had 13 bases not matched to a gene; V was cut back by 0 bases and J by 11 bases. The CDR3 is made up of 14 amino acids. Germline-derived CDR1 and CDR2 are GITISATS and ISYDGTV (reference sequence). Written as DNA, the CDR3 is TGTGCCTTGTGGGAGGTGCTATGGAATATGGAGAAACTCTTT. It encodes CALWEVLWNMEKLF.

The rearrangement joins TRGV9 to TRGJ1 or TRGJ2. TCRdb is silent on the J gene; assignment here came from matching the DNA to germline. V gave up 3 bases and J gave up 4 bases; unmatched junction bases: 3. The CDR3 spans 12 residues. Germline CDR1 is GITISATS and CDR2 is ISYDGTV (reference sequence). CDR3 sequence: CALWELYYKKLF. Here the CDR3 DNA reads TGTGCCTTGTGGGAGCTGTATTATAAGAAACTCTTT.

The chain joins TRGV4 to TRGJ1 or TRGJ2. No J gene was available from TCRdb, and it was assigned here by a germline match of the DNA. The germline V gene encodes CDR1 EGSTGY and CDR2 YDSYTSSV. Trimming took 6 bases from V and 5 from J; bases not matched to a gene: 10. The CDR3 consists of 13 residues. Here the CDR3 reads CATWLGGNYKKLF. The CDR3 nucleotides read TGTGCCACCTGGCTTGGGGGTAATTATAAGAAACTCTTT.

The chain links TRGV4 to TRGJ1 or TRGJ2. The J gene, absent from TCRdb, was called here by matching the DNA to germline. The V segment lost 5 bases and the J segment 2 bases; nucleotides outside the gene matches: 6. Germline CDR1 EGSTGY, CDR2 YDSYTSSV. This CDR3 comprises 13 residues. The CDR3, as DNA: TGTGCCACCTGGGGCTCCTATTATTATAAGAAACTCTTT. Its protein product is CATWGSYYYKKLF.

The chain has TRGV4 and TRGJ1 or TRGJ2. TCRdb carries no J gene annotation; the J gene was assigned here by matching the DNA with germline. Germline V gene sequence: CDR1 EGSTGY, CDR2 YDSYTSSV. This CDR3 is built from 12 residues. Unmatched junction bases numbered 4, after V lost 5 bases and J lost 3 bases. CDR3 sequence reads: CATWAVYYKKLF. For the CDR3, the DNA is TGTGCCACCTGGGCGGTTTATTATAAGAAACTCTTT.